The clone carrying this T cell receptor beta chain was observed at least ten times. The target antigen is unknown. The DNA ends 3 residues before the CDR3 does, and the rest of the CDR3 is filled in from the germline J gene. Sequencing input was equivalent genomic DNA from CVID and controls. This table comes from immunoSEQ multiplex PCR, and its TCRdb copy is limited to in-frame clones, with some not included. The sample contains over 55,000 clones, none of them singletons. The sample comes from a study of T cell clonality in common variable immunodeficiency. The CDR3 covers 12 residues. Trimming pared 4 bases from V and 5 bases from J, leaving 7 bases between. CDR1 and CDR2 (germline): MNHNS, SASEGT. Study results and limitations: CVID subjects showed higher TCRbeta clonality than healthy controls. Shared TCRbeta clones were fewer between CVID subjects than controls.

Sequenced sample: peripheral blood mononuclear cells. The rearrangement uses TRBV6-1 and TRBJ2-3; D perhaps matches TRBD2 (5 bases). The receptor was isolated from a person aged 18 to 70 in good health. CDR3 loop: CASSGAGDTQYF. The CDR3 DNA, read in part, is TGTGCCAGCAGTGGGGCGGGAGATACG.